This TCR beta chain was captured by sequencing in a study of cytomegalovirus exposure and HLA in healthy donors (dated by TCRdb to the late 2010s). Notes on the research overall: According to a later analysis, the 120 validation repertoires were produced on the same platform as the 700 or so repertoires of the first cohort. The aim of the study was to test whether cataloging public T cell receptors could identify signatures of past pathogen exposure. A separate validation cohort of roughly 120 different subjects was used in addition to the roughly 720-subject first cohort. To predict cytomegalovirus infection status, the study combined high-throughput TCR immunosequencing, statistical association of individual TCRs with disease status, and machine learning. Overall results and qualifications from the work: A few of the identified cytomegalovirus-associated TCR beta chains were confirmed in vitro to be specific for cytomegalovirus antigens. A total of about 150 TCR beta chains were listed by the study as associated with cytomegalovirus. The classifier was reported to diagnose cytomegalovirus status with high specificity and sensitivity in both the original and validation cohorts. The validation cohort had no HLA typing available for a later analysis, so co-occurrence within that cohort was assessed over all 120 or so repertoires. Most TCR sequences were observed very rarely across donors, whereas some public TCRs were present in many individuals. It was suggested by the authors that the approach could potentially be generalized to other disease states and immunological phenotypes. In a later analysis, TCRs clustered in the first cohort were found to also tend to co-occur in the 120 or so validation repertoires, with 94% of cluster scores above 0.

The donors belonged to the validation cohort of approximately 130 subjects, which was separate from the 666-subject first cohort. The library was obtained by the immunoSEQ multiplex PCR assay. The authors' pipeline ran thus. A statistical classification framework was built for diagnosing cytomegalovirus status from the catalog of TCR beta chain sequences. TCRdb mirrors the immuneACCESS table, restricted to in-frame sequences. Some clones are absent from its copies; in checked studies, under half trace to an unresolved V gene, and the reason for the others is unknown. The DNA was the basis for D and trimming; V, J and clone size are from that table. In all, the sample holds under 95,000 clones, and approximately 93% of those were seen once. The ten largest clones add up to approximately 3.6% of the sample. About this clone: Its binding antigen is unknown. Base qualities are not recorded, but no much larger clone differs from it by a single base.

The specimen sequenced was PBMCs. The receptor was derived from a woman between 18 and 29 years old in good health and CMV-seropositive.

The CDR3 has the sequence CASSLAGGLNTEAFF. The DNA is TGCGCCAGCAGCTTGGCCGGGGGTCTGAACACTGAAGCTTTCTTT. The V gene is TRBV5-1 and the J gene is TRBJ1-1; the D gene is perhaps TRBD1, from 5 matching bases. CDR1 is given as SGHRS and CDR2 as YFSETQ, both from the germline V gene. V is shortened by 0 bases, J by 0 bases, and the region joining them spans 9 bases. The CDR3, from cysteine to phenylalanine, totals 15 residues. Only the CDR3 part of the read is kept: 45 bases, read in frame from the first base.